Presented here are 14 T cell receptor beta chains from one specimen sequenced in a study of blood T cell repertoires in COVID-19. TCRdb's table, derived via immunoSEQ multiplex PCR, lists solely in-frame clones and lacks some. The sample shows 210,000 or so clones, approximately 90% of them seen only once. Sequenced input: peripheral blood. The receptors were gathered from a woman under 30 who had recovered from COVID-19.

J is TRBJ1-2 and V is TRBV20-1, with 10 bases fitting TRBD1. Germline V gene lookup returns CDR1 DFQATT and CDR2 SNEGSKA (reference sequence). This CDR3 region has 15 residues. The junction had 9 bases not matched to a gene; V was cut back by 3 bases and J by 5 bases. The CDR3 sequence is CSASAQGQGLYGYTF. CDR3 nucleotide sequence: TGCAGTGCTAGTGCCCAGGGACAGGGGTTGTATGGCTACACCTTC.

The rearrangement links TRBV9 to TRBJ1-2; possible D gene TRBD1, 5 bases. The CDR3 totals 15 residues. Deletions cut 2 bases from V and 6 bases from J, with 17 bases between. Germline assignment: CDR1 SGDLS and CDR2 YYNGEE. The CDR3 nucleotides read TGTGCCAGCAGCGTTACCGGGACTGAGAACGATGGCTACACCTTC. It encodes CASSVTGTENDGYTF. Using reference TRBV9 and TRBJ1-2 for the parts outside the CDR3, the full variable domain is DSGVTQTPKHLITATGQRVTLRCSPRSGDLSVYWYQQSLDQGLQFLIQYYNGEERAKGNILERFSAQQFPDLHSELNLSSLELGDSALYFCASSVTGTENDGYTFGSGTRLTVV.

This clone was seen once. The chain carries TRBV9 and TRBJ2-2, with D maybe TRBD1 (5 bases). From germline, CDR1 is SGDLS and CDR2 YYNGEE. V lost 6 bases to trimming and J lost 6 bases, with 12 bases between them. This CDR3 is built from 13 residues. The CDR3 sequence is CASTPDSSGELFF. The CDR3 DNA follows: TGTGCCAGCACCCCAGACAGTTCCGGGGAGCTGTTTTTT.

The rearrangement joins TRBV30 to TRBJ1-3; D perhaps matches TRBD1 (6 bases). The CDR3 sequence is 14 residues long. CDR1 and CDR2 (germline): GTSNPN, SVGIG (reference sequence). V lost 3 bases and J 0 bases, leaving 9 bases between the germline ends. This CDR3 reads CAWSSGASGNTIYF. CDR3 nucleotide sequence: TGTGCCTGGAGCTCAGGGGCCTCTGGAAACACCATATATTTT.

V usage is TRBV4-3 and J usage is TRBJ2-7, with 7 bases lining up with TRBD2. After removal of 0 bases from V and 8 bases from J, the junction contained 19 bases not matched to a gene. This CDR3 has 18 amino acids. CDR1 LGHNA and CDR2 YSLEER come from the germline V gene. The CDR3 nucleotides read TGCGCCAGCAGCCAAGACTGGGGGGGGAGGGGTCACGTCGACAAGCAGTACTTC. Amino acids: CASSQDWGGRGHVDKQYF.

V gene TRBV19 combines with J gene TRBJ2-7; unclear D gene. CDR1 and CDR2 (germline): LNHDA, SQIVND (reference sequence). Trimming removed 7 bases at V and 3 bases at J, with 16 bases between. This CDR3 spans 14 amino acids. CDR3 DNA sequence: TGTGCCAGTACCTCAGAATCCGCTAGCTACGAGCAGTACTTC. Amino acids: CASTSESASYEQYF.

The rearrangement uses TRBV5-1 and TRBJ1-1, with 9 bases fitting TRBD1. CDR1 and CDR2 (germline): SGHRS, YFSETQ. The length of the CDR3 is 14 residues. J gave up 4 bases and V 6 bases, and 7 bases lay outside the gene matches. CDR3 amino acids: CASNLMTGGTEAFF. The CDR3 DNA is TGCGCCAGCAACCTAATGACAGGGGGCACTGAAGCTTTCTTT.

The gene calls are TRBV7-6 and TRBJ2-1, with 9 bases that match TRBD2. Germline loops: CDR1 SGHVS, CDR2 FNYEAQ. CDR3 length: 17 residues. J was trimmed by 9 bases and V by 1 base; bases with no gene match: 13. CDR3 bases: TGTGCCAGCAGCTTAGAACTAGCGGGTGATGGAGTAGGTGAGCAGTTCTTC. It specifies CASSLELAGDGVGEQFF.

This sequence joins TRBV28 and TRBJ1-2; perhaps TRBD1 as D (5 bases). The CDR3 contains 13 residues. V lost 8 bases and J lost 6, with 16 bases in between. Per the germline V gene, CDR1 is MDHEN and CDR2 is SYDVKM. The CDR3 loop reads CASAPGGGDGYTF. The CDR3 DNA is TGTGCCAGCGCCCCTGGTGGGGGGGATGGCTACACCTTC.

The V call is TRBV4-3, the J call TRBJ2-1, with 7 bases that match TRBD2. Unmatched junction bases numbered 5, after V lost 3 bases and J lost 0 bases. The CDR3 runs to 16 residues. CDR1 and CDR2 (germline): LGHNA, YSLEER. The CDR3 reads CASSQSSGSSYNEQFF. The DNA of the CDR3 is TGCGCCAGCAGCCAGTCTAGCGGATCCTCCTACAATGAGCAGTTCTTC.

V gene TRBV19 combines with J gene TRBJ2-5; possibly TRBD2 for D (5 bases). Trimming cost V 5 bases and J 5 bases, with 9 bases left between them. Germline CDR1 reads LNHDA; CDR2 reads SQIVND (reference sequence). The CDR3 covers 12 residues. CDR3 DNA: TGTGCCAGTAGTTCTAGCTCCGAGACCCAGTACTTC. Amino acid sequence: CASSSSSETQYF.

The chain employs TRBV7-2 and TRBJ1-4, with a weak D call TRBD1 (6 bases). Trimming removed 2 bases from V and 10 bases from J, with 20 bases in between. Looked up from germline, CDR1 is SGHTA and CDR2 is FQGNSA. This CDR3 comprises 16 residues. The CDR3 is CASSLYSTGTSGKLFF. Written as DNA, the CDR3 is TGTGCCAGCAGCTTATACTCTACCGGGACATCGGGAAAACTGTTTTTT.

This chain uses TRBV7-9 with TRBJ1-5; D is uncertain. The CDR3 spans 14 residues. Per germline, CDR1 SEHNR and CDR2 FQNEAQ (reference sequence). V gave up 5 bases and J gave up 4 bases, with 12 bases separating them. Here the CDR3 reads CASSRVESNQPQHF. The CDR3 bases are TGTGCCAGCAGCCGTGTTGAGTCGAATCAGCCCCAGCATTTT.

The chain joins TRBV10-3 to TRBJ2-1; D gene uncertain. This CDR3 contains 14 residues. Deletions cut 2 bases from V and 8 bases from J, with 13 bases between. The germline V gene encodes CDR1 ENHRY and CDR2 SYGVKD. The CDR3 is CAISERHSLHEQFF. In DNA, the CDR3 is TGTGCCATCAGTGAGCGTCACTCCCTACATGAGCAGTTCTTC.